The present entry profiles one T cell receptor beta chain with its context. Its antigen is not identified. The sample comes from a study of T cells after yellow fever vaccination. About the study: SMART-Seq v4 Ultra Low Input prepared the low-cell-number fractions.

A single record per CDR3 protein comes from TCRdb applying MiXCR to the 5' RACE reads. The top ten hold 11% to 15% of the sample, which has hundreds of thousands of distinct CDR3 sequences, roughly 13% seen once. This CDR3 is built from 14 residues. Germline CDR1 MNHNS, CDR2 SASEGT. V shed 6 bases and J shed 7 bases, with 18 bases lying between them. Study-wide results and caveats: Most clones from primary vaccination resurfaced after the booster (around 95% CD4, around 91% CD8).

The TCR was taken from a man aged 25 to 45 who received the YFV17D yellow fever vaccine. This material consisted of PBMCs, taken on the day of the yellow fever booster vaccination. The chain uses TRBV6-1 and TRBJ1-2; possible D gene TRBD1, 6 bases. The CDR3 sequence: CASSSFGGPTGYTF. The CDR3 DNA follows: TGTGCCAGCAGCTCATTCGGGGGCCCAACTGGCTACACCTTC.